This T cell receptor (beta chain) stems from a study of blood T cell repertoires in COVID-19. In its sample, this clone was seen a few times. Profiling relied on immunoSEQ multiplex PCR, and the TCRdb table lists in-frame clones only, not all of them. The sample records 300,000 or so clones, 87% being singletons. The CDR3 has 13 residues. Germline CDR1 reads KGHSH; CDR2 reads LQKENI. Losses at the gene ends were 11 bases for V and 4 bases for J; bases not matched to a gene: 8. The chain joins TRBV18 to TRBJ1-1, with 9 bases fitting TRBD1. The TCR sequence derives from a woman aged 25 to 39 who had recovered from COVID-19. The sequencing sample was made of PBMCs or T cells enriched from blood (not recorded which). This CDR3 is CAGSWGQGTEAFF. The CDR3 DNA is TGTGCCGGGTCTTGGGGACAGGGCACTGAAGCTTTCTTT.